This T cell receptor (beta chain) is from a study of OX40 agonist ivuxolimab in advanced cancers. The CDR3 loop spans 13 amino acids. V lost 3 bases and J 14 bases, leaving 16 bases between the germline ends. CDR1 is MGHRA and CDR2 is YSYEKL in the germline V gene. Study-wide results and limits: Circulating CD4+ and CD8+ T cells showed clonal expansion by week 6 at 0.1 to 3.0 mg/kg. CD8+ T cells averaged more expanded clones than CD4+. Some patients without response likewise showed low normalized clonal expansion.

Using immunoSEQ multiplex PCR, the repertoire was profiled, and TCRdb retains in-frame clones only, with some absent. The sample has roughly 150,000 clones, approximately 94% seen once; the top ten hold just over 0.3%. For this clone: What it recognizes is unknown.

Patients who had autoimmune disease history or got systemic immunosuppression were left out. This receptor was obtained from an adult with an advanced solid tumor such as melanoma, head and neck, liver or kidney cancer. Sequencing was performed on CD4+ or CD8+ T cells sorted from blood, taken in a trial of the OX40 agonist ivuxolimab. This sequence joins TRBV4-1 and TRBJ1-4, with D perhaps matching TRBD1 (5 bases). CDR3 amino acids: CASSHPMGGVLFF. The CDR3 DNA is TGCGCCAGCAGCCACCCCATGGGGGGGGTTCTGTTTTTT.